A few counts support the clone carrying this TCR beta chain. The sample belongs to a study of blood T cell repertoires in COVID-19. Clones were sequenced by immunoSEQ multiplex PCR, and TCRdb holds only the in-frame ones, with some missing. The sample lists 250,000 to 300,000 clones, about 90% seen once, with about 2.2% in the top ten. Deletions cut 6 bases from V and 6 bases from J, with 12 bases between. Germline loops: CDR1 ENHRY, CDR2 SYGVKD. The length of the CDR3 is 12 residues. The sequenced sample was peripheral blood. This TCR was sampled from a woman aged 45 to 65 who had recovered from COVID-19. This chain connects TRBV10-3 to TRBJ2-7; the D gene is possibly TRBD1 (6 bases). CDR3: CAIRRDTGEQYF. In nucleotides, the CDR3 is TGTGCCATCAGACGGGACACGGGCGAGCAGTACTTC.